This TCR beta chain was profiled in a study of T cell responses to AZD1222 COVID-19 vaccine. Background on the study: Second-dose recipients at about 4 or about 12 weeks were treated as one pooled group. General study findings and limits: Breadth and depth of Spike-specific TCRs rose after two AZD1222 doses. Repertoire sampling occurred only after the peak T cell response.

Deletions cut 3 bases from V and 8 bases from J, with 10 bases between. The CDR3 has 12 residues. Concerning this clone itself: No antigen is known for it.

The method was immunoSEQ multiplex PCR; TCRdb's version includes in-frame clones alone and lacks a portion of them. Found here are about 140,000 clones, about 92% of them singletons; the top ten hold 4% to 5.5%. The sequencing used peripheral blood, collected on day 0 of AZD1222 vaccination. This clonotype originated in an adult in good health. The chain is built from TRBV12-3 or TRBV12-4 and TRBJ1-2; TRBD1 might be the D (5 bases). CDR3 coding DNA: TGTGCCAGCAGTTTTATCGGGGACGGCTACACCTTC. This encodes CASSFIGDGYTF.